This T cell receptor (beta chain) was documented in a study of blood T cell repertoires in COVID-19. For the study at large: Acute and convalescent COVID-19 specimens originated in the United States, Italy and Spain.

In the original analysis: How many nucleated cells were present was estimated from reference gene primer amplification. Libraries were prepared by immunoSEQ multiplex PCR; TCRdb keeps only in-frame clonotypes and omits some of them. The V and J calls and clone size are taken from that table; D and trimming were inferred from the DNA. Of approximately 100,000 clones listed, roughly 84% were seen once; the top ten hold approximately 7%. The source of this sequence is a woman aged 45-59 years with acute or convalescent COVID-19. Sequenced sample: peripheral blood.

CDR3 loop: CASTSGQNPIPTF. CDR3 DNA: TGTGCCAGCACCTCAGGGCAGAACCCGATTCCCACCTTC. The V call is TRBV2, the J call TRBJ1-2; D perhaps matches TRBD1 (5 bases). The CDR3 is 13 residues long. Trimming stripped 7 bases from V and 13 bases from J, with 22 bases between. Germline V gives CDR1 SNHLY, CDR2 FYNNEI.